In its sample, the clone carrying this T cell receptor beta chain was seen once. The data stem from a study of control samples from healthy donors and cancer patients. TCRdb keeps only in-frame clones here, not all; method: immunoSEQ multiplex PCR. The table shows around 120,000 clones, with more than 70% occurring only once. This CDR3 contains 15 residues. CDR1 is SGHRS and CDR2 is YFSETQ in the germline V gene. V lost 0 bases and J lost 1, with 10 bases in between. The chain couples TRBV5-1 to TRBJ1-1; D is unresolved. Sequenced: blood. This receptor was identified in a man aged 55 to 70 in good health. CDR3 in amino acids: CASSLEGQSNTEAFF. DNA for the CDR3: TGCGCCAGCAGCTTGGAGGGCCAATCGAACACTGAAGCTTTCTTT. Supplemented by reference TRBV5-1 and TRBJ1-1, the full variable domain reads KAGVTQTPRYLIKTRGQQVTLSCSPISGHRSVSWYQQTPGQGLQFLFEYFSETQRNKGNFPGRFSGRQFSNSRSEMNVSTLELGDSALYLCASSLEGQSNTEAFFGQGTRLTVV.